The 8 T cell receptor beta chains below come from one sample, sequenced in a study of shared clonotypes between healthy human individuals. Method: immunoSEQ multiplex PCR; TCRdb's copy keeps in-frame clones and lacks some. The sample lists about 2 million clones; roughly 94% were seen once. The sample comprised naive CD4+ T cells sorted from blood. The sample's subset: CD45RA+ positively selected. These receptors were collected from a man younger than 35 in good health.

This clone was detected once. The chain carries TRBV6-5 and TRBJ1-1, with D maybe TRBD1 (5 bases). The CDR3 sequence is 14 residues long. Germline V gives CDR1 MNHEY, CDR2 SVGAGI. The germline V and J ends were trimmed by 5 bases and 5 bases, with 15 bases remaining between them. CDR3: CASSRNRGKTEAFF. The CDR3 DNA sequence: TGTGCCAGCAGTCGGAACCGGGGCAAAACTGAAGCTTTCTTT.

CDR3 residues: CAWSQGSEYEQYF. The CDR3 DNA is TGTGCCTGGAGTCAGGGGTCGGAATACGAGCAGTACTTC. The chain joins TRBV30 to TRBJ2-7; a weak D match, TRBD1 (6 bases). CDR1 GTSNPN and CDR2 SVGIG come from the germline V gene (reference sequence). The CDR3 spans 13 residues. Trimming stripped 2 bases from V and 4 bases from J, with 12 bases between.

Only a few counts were recorded for this clone. The chain carries TRBV4-2 and TRBJ1-6, with no clear D. Germline values: CDR1 LGHNA, CDR2 YNFKEQ. The V end lost 2 bases, the J end lost 9 bases, and 17 bases lay between the germline ends. The CDR3 consists of 16 residues. CDR3 amino acids: CASSQTVVTQGSPLHF. The CDR3 DNA is TGTGCCAGCAGCCAAACGGTAGTAACACAAGGTTCACCCCTCCACTTT.

The chain couples TRBV4-3 to TRBJ1-2; the D gene is possibly TRBD1 (6 bases). This CDR3 has 16 amino acids. V was cut by 4 bases and J by 3 bases, with 18 bases left in between. Germline V gene data show CDR1 as LGHNA and CDR2 as YSLEER. CDR3 protein: CASSRFVGGPDYGYTF. As DNA, the CDR3 is TGCGCCAGCAGCCGGTTCGTGGGGGGGCCCGACTATGGCTACACCTTC.

This clone showed up just a few times. The same CDR3 arises from other DNA sequences in this sample as well. The V and J genes are TRBV19 and TRBJ2-7, with a weak D call TRBD1 (6 bases). The germline gives CDR1 LNHDA, CDR2 SQIVND (reference sequence). The ends were cut back, 3 bases at V and 3 bases at J, with 9 bases in the middle. This CDR3 is 13 amino acids long. CDR3 nucleotides: TGTGCCAGTAGTATTGGCAGGGGCTACGAGCAGTACTTC. Amino acid sequence: CASSIGRGYEQYF.

The chain recombines TRBV4-1 with TRBJ2-2, with D maybe TRBD2 (5 bases). CDR1 and CDR2 from the germline V gene are MGHRA and YSYEKL. Between the trimmed V and J ends, which lost 5 bases and 3 bases, there was a span of 19 bases. The CDR3 spans 17 residues. CDR3 amino acids: CASSGRRRNGDTGELFF. DNA for the CDR3: TGCGCCAGCAGCGGACGCCGTCGGAACGGGGACACCGGGGAGCTGTTTTTT.

The chain uses TRBV5-4 and TRBJ1-1; 7 bases agree with TRBD1. This CDR3 has 14 residues. Germline CDR1 is SGHNT and CDR2 is YYREEE (reference sequence). V lost 2 bases to trimming and J lost 4 bases; unmatched junction nucleotides: 5. The chain's CDR3 is CASSLGQDGTEAFF. The CDR3 DNA sequence: TGTGCCAGCAGCTTAGGACAGGATGGCACTGAAGCTTTCTTT.

This chain uses TRBV7-8 with TRBJ2-5; D might be TRBD2 (6 bases). The V gene lost 1 base and the J gene lost 5 bases, with 20 bases spanning the gap. The CDR3 is made up of 17 amino acids. Germline values: CDR1 SGHVS, CDR2 FQNEAQ. This CDR3 reads CASSLVRRGIAQETQYF. CDR3 DNA sequence: TGTGCCAGCAGCTTAGTAAGGCGGGGTATCGCCCAGGAGACCCAGTACTTC.